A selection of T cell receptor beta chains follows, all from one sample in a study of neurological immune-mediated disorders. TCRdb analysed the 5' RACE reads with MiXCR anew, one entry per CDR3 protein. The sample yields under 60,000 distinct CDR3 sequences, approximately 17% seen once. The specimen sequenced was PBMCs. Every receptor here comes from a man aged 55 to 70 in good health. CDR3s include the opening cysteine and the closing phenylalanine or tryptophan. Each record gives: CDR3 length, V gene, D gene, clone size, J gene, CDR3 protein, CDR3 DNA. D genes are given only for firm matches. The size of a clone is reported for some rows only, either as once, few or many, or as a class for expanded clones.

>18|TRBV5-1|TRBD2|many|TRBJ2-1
CASSSGTSGRKSYNEQFF
TGCGCCAGCAGCTCCGGGACTAGCGGGAGAAAGTCCTACAATGAGCAGTTCTTC
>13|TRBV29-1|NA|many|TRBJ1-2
CSVRDTQNYGYTF
TGCAGCGTACGGGACACCCAAAACTATGGCTACACCTTC
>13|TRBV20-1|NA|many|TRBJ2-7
CSASIDGTYEQYF
TGCAGTGCTTCTATCGATGGGACCTACGAGCAGTACTTC
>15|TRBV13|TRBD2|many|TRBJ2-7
CASSSRREGSYEQYF
TGTGCCAGCAGTTCTCGGCGGGAGGGATCCTACGAGCAGTACTTC
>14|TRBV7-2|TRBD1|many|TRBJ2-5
CASSPEQGRGTQYF
TGTGCCAGCAGCCCAGAACAGGGGAGAGGGACCCAGTACTTC
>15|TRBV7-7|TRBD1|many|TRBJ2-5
CASSLLGQGTETQYF
TGTGCTAGCAGCTTATTGGGACAGGGGACGGAGACCCAGTACTTC
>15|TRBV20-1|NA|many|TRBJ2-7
CSAREAGRGPYEQYF
TGCAGTGCTAGAGAGGCGGGAAGGGGACCCTACGAGCAGTACTTC
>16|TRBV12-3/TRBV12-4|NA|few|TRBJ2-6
CASSRPTSLGANVLTF
TGTGCCAGCAGCCGACCCACTAGCCTTGGGGCCAACGTCCTGACTTTC
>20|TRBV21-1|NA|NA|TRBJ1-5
CASSNPPWGPGSLSNQPQHF
NA
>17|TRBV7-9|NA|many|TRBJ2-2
CASSPGGGFSFPGELFF
TGTGCCAGCAGCCCCGGAGGGGGATTTTCCTTCCCGGGGGAGCTGTTTTTT
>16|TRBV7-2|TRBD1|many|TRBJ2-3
CASSGLTGGGTDTQYF
TGTGCCAGCAGCGGGCTGACAGGGGGTGGCACAGATACGCAGTATTTT
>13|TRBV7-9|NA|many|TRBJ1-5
CASSFGDNQPQHF
TGTGCCAGCAGCTTCGGGGACAATCAGCCCCAGCATTTT
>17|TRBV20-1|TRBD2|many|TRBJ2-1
CSARGTSGRRSYNEQFF
TGCAGTGCTAGAGGGACTAGCGGGAGGAGGTCCTACAATGAGCAGTTCTTC
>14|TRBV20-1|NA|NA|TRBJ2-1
CSASRLGEDSQQSF
TGCAGTGCTAGTCGACTAGGGGAGGATAGTCAGCAGTCCTTC
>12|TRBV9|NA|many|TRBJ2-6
CASSPGTNVLTF
TGTGCCAGCAGCCCTGGTACCAACGTCCTGACTTTC
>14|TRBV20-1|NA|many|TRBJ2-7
CSASKGGAFYEQYF
TGCAGTGCTAGCAAGGGGGGTGCATTCTACGAGCAGTACTTC
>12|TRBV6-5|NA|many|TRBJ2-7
CASSRPKSEQYF
TGTGCCAGCAGCAGACCCAAGAGCGAGCAGTACTTC
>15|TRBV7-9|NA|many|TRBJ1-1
CASSSDSPRNTEAFF
TGTGCCAGCAGCTCTGACAGCCCGAGGAACACTGAAGCTTTCTTT
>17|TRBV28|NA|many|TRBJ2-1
CASRSPHRGSGYNEQFF
TGTGCCAGCAGAAGCCCTCATCGGGGTAGCGGCTACAATGAGCAGTTCTTC
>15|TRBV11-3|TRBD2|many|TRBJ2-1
CASSAGGGRADEQFF
TGTGCCAGCAGCGCCGGCGGCGGGAGGGCCGATGAGCAGTTCTTC
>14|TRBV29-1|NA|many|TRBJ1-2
CSAKRSWGRGGYTF
TGCAGCGCCAAAAGGAGCTGGGGGCGCGGTGGCTACACCTTC
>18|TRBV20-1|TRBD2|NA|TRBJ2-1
CSARRPNSGTSGKNEQFF
TGCAGTGCTAGGCGACCCAACTCCGGGACTAGCGGGAAGAATGAGCAGTTCTTC
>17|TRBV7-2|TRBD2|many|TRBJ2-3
CASSPPGLAGGSDTQYF
TGTGCCAGCAGCCCACCGGGACTAGCGGGAGGATCGGATACGCAGTATTTT
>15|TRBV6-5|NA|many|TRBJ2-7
CASRGFVAGYNEQYF
TGTGCCAGCAGGGGCTTTGTGGCAGGTTACAACGAGCAGTACTTC
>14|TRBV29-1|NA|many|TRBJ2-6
CSVRIVAGANVLTF
TGCAGCGTGAGAATTGTGGCTGGGGCCAACGTCCTGACTTTC
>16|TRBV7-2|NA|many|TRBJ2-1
CASSPTRDSRAHEQFF
TGTGCCAGCAGCCCCACCCGGGACTCTCGGGCCCATGAGCAGTTCTTC
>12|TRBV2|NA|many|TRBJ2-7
CASSSNRYEQYF
TGTGCCAGCAGCTCCAACCGCTACGAGCAGTACTTC
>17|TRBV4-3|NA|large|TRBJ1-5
CASSQHVYGVRDQPQHF
TGCGCCAGCAGCCAACACGTATATGGGGTGAGGGATCAGCCCCAGCATTTT
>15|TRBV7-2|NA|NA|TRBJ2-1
CASSLGAEPYDEQLF
TGTGCCAGCAGCCTCGGGGCTGAACCTTACGATGAGCAGTTATTC
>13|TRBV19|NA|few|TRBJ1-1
CASGKGVPTEAFF
TGTGCCAGTGGGAAAGGAGTCCCCACTGAAGCTTTCTTT
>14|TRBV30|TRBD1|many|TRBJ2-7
CAWSAGTEIYEQYF
TGTGCCTGGAGTGCCGGGACAGAAATCTACGAGCAGTACTTC
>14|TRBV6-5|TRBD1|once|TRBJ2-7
CTSSRGQGSDEQYF
TGTACCAGCAGCCGGGGACAGGGGAGCGACGAGCAGTACTTC
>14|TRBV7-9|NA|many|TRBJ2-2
CARMTESNTGELFF
TGTGCCAGGATGACAGAATCGAACACCGGGGAGCTGTTTTTT
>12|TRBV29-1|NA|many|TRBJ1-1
CSPLTGNTEAFF
TGCAGCCCCCTGACAGGGAACACTGAAGCTTTCTTT
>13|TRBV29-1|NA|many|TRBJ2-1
CSGVRSSYNEQFF
TGCAGCGGCGTGAGAAGCTCCTACAATGAGCAGTTCTTC
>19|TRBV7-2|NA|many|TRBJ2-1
CASRPGRGAGLNLHNEQFF
TGTGCCAGCAGGCCAGGTCGGGGGGCTGGTCTGAATCTCCACAATGAGCAGTTCTTC
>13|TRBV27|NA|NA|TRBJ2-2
CASSKGLGEELFF
TGTGCTAGCAGTAAGGGGCTAGGCGAGGAGCTGTTTTTT
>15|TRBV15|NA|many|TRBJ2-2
CATSREDYFTGELFF
TGTGCCACCAGCAGAGAGGACTATTTTACCGGGGAGCTGTTTTTT
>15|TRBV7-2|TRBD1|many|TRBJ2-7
CASSSRQNRGTEQYF
TGTGCCAGCAGCTCCAGACAGAACAGGGGAACCGAGCAGTACTTC
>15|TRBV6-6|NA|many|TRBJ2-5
CASSYGRGSGETQYF
TGTGCCAGCAGTTACGGGCGAGGTAGCGGAGAGACCCAGTACTTC
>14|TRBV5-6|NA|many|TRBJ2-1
CASSLLDRYNEQFF
TGTGCCAGCAGCTTGCTTGACCGGTACAATGAGCAGTTCTTC
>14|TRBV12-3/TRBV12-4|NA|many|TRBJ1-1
CASREDQGYTEAFF
TGTGCCAGCAGGGAAGATCAGGGGTACACTGAAGCTTTCTTT
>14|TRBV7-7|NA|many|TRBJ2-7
CASSLAQGPYEQYF
TGTGCCAGCAGCTTAGCTCAGGGGCCCTACGAGCAGTACTTC
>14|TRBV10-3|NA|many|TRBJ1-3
CAISVGPPGNTIYF
TGTGCCATCAGTGTGGGGCCCCCTGGAAACACCATATATTTT
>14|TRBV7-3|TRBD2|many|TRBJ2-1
CASSIGLADNEQFF
TGTGCCAGCAGCATAGGACTAGCGGACAATGAGCAGTTCTTC
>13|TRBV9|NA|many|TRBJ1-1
CASSIGGNTEAFF
TGTGCCAGCAGCATTGGGGGGAACACTGAAGCTTTCTTT
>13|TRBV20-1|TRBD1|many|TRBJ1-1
CSADSTGETEAFF
TGCAGTGCTGACTCTACAGGGGAAACTGAAGCTTTCTTT
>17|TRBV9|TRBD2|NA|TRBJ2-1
CASSVRGETSNYNEQFF
TGTGCCAGCAGCGTGCGTGGGGAGACTAGCAACTACAATGAGCAGTTCTTC
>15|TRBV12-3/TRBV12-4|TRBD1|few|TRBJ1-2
CASSSTGTGVNGYTF
TGTGCCAGCAGTTCTACCGGGACAGGGGTTAACGGCTACACCTTC
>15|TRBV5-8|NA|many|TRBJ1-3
CASSRPTISGNTIYF
TGTGCCAGCAGCCGCCCAACCATCTCTGGAAACACCATATATTTT